The 26 T cell receptor beta chains given below trace back to one sample, sequenced in a study of T cells in localized non-small cell lung cancer. The data were produced by immunoSEQ multiplex PCR, yet TCRdb's version contains in-frame clones alone and is incomplete. The repertoire consists of tens of thousands of clones, with approximately 80% occurring once and the leading ten covering roughly a sixth. The sample consisted of peripheral blood, taken before any cancer treatment. The receptors stem from a male donor at least 60 years old with stage III squamous cell lung carcinoma.

The chain has TRBV2 and TRBJ2-7; D is uncertain. The ends were cut back, 4 bases at V and 5 bases at J, with 15 bases in the middle. CDR1 is SNHLY, CDR2 FYNNEI, per germline. The CDR3 length is 14 residues. CDR3 sequence: CASSVRDVGNEQYF. Written as DNA, the CDR3 is TGTGCCAGCAGTGTAAGGGATGTAGGTAACGAGCAGTACTTC.

This chain links TRBV5-1 with TRBJ2-1; 14 positions agree with TRBD2. Trimming took 4 bases from V and 8 from J; bases not matched to a gene: 8. The length of the CDR3 is 16 residues. CDR1 is SGHRS, CDR2 YFSETQ, per germline. The DNA of the CDR3 is TGCGCCAGCAGCGGGACTAGCGGGGGCGGTACGGATGAGCAGTTCTTC. Amino acid sequence: CASSGTSGGGTDEQFF.

This rearrangement joins TRBV6-6 to TRBJ2-7; 9 nucleotides line up with TRBD2. J was trimmed by 12 bases and V by 2 bases; bases with no gene match: 14. Germline V gives CDR1 MNHNY, CDR2 SVGAGI (reference sequence). The CDR3 runs 15 residues. The CDR3 coding sequence is TGTGCCAGCAGTTACACCCTCGCGGGAGGGCCCCTTCGGTACTTC. It yields the protein CASSYTLAGGPLRYF.

This chain joins TRBV7-2 and TRBJ1-1; a weak D match, TRBD1 (5 bases). Germline V gene lookup returns CDR1 SGHTA and CDR2 FQGNSA. The CDR3 runs to 14 residues. Trimming stripped 0 bases from V and 4 bases from J, with 9 bases between. The CDR3 DNA sequence: TGTGCCAGCAGCTTAGCCAGGGAAAGCACTGAAGCTTTCTTT. It codes for CASSLARESTEAFF.

The V call is TRBV19, the J call TRBJ1-1; D unresolved. V lost 0 bases and J lost 0, with 14 bases in between. The germline V gene encodes CDR1 LNHDA and CDR2 SQIVND (reference sequence). The CDR3 is made up of 17 amino acids. CDR3 protein: CASSIDGGYKLNTEAFF. The CDR3 DNA reads as TGTGCCAGTAGTATAGATGGCGGGTATAAGTTGAACACTGAAGCTTTCTTT. Looking up the rest from reference TRBV19 and TRBJ1-1 gives the full variable domain: DGGITQSPKYLFRKEGQNVTLSCEQNLNHDAMYWYRQDPGQGLRLIYYSQIVNDFQKGDIAEGYSVSREKKESFPLTVTSAQKNPTAFYLCASSIDGGYKLNTEAFFGQGTRLTVV.

The CDR3 loop reads CASKIGLAGVVEQYF. Here the CDR3 DNA reads TGTGCCAGCAAAATAGGACTAGCGGGAGTAGTCGAGCAGTACTTC. The chain employs TRBV7-2 and TRBJ2-7, with TRBD2 identical over 13 bases. The CDR3 loop spans 15 amino acids. Germline V lookup: CDR1 SGHTA, CDR2 FQGNSA. V was clipped by 7 bases and J by 6 bases; unmatched bases: 9.

The chain combines TRBV5-1 with TRBJ2-7; D ambiguous. V was trimmed by 0 bases and J by 0 bases, leaving 7 bases between them. The CDR3 is 14 amino acids. Germline-derived CDR1 and CDR2 are SGHRS and YFSETQ. The CDR3 nucleotides read TGCGCCAGCAGCTTGGCAGGCAGCTCCTACGAGCAGTACTTC. It specifies CASSLAGSSYEQYF.

The chain combines TRBV5-4 with TRBJ1-5; D is unclear. Germline CDR1 and CDR2: SGHNT and YYREEE (reference sequence). This CDR3 comprises 18 residues. The germline V and J ends were trimmed by 1 base and 2 bases, with 19 bases remaining between them. The CDR3 here is CASSLPDVGRRCNQPQHF. CDR3 DNA sequence: TGTGCCAGCAGCTTGCCCGACGTCGGCAGAAGGTGCAATCAGCCCCAGCATTTT.

This chain connects TRBV7-9 to TRBJ1-1; no reliable D call. Deletions cut 3 bases from V and 3 bases from J, with 11 bases between. The germline V gene has CDR1 SEHNR and CDR2 FQNEAQ (reference sequence). The CDR3 covers 14 residues. The CDR3 sequence: CASSLEGSDTEAFF. Here the CDR3 DNA reads TGTGCCAGCAGCTTGGAAGGGTCGGACACTGAAGCTTTCTTT.

The chain is built from TRBV18 and TRBJ2-5; D is uncertain. V lost 2 bases and J lost 1, with 11 bases in between. The CDR3 contains 15 residues. Germline CDR1 reads KGHSH; CDR2 reads LQKENI. Here the CDR3 reads CASSPISLGQETQYF. The CDR3 DNA sequence: TGTGCCAGCTCACCAATTAGTCTGGGCCAAGAGACCCAGTACTTC.

This clone showed up just once. The chain combines TRBV2 with TRBJ1-2; 8 bases fit TRBD1. Losses at the gene ends were 6 bases for V and 2 bases for J; bases not matched to a gene: 8. The CDR3 length is 15 residues. In germline, CDR1 is SNHLY, CDR2 FYNNEI. In DNA form, the CDR3 reads TGTGCCAGCAGGTCAGGACAGGGAGTCAACTATGGCTACACCTTC. This encodes CASRSGQGVNYGYTF.

V is TRBV15 and J is TRBJ2-7; the match to TRBD1 covers 9 bases. The CDR3 runs 15 residues. The V and J ends lost 1 base and 5 bases, in that order; junction bases with no gene match: 6. Germline CDR1 and CDR2: LNHNV and YYDKDF (reference sequence). In DNA, the CDR3 is TGTGCCACCAGCAGAGGGGGACAGGGTACTAACGAGCAGTACTTC. It specifies CATSRGGQGTNEQYF.

The chain couples TRBV29-1 to TRBJ1-1; possible D gene TRBD1, 5 bases. V lost 8 bases, J lost 4 bases, and 14 bases lay in between. The germline V gene has CDR1 SQVTM and CDR2 ANQGSEA. This CDR3 region has 12 residues. The CDR3 DNA reads TGCAGCCTCAGACCGGGGCTCACTGAAGCTTTCTTT. Amino acid sequence: CSLRPGLTEAFF.

This chain uses TRBV14 with TRBJ2-3; 7 bases are shared with TRBD2. The length of the CDR3 is 17 residues. The germline gives CDR1 SGHDN, CDR2 FVKESK. Trimming removed 1 base from V and 5 bases from J; junction bases left unmatched: 12. The CDR3 sequence: CASSQGGLAALGDTQYF. The DNA for the CDR3 is TGTGCCAGCAGCCAAGGGGGCCTAGCGGCCCTGGGAGATACGCAGTATTTT. Supplemented by reference TRBV14 and TRBJ2-3, the full variable domain reads EAGVTQFPSHSVIEKGQTVTLRCDPISGHDNLYWYRRVMGKEIKFLLHFVKESKQDESGMPNNRFLAERTGGTYSTLKVQPAELEDSGVYFCASSQGGLAALGDTQYFGPGTRLTVL.

The chain uses TRBV6-1 and TRBJ2-5, with D maybe TRBD2 (7 bases). Germline CDR1 reads MNHNS; CDR2 reads SASEGT. The germline V and J ends were trimmed by 4 bases and 8 bases, with 20 bases remaining between them. CDR3 size: 15 residues. The CDR3 loop is CASSALRGRGDTQYF. The CDR3 DNA is TGTGCCAGCAGTGCCCTCCGGGGGAGGGGGGATACCCAGTACTTC.

This chain connects TRBV2 to TRBJ2-7; 8 bases are a match to TRBD1. Looked up from germline, CDR1 is SNHLY and CDR2 is FYNNEI. There are 13 residues in the CDR3. The J segment lost 3 bases and the V segment lost 7 bases, leaving 5 bases of the junction unmatched. This CDR3 is CASTRDRNYEQYF. Written as DNA, the CDR3 is TGTGCCAGCACCAGGGACAGGAACTACGAGCAGTACTTC.

The chain carries TRBV7-3 and TRBJ1-3; 8 positions match TRBD1. Germline CDR1 is SGHTA and CDR2 is FQGTGA. The J segment lost 4 bases and the V segment lost 1 base, leaving 6 bases of the junction unmatched. The CDR3 is 16 amino acids. The CDR3: CASSLNAGGAGNTIYF. CDR3 DNA sequence: TGTGCCAGCAGCTTAAACGCAGGGGGCGCAGGAAACACCATATATTTT.

In DNA form, the CDR3 reads TGTGCCAGCTCACCCCTTACAGGGGAGAACACTGAAGCTTTCTTT. Its protein product is CASSPLTGENTEAFF. The rearrangement uses TRBV18 and TRBJ1-1, with 7 bases matching TRBD1. Unmatched junction bases numbered 5, after V lost 3 bases and J lost 1 base. The CDR3 is made up of 15 amino acids. From germline, CDR1 is KGHSH and CDR2 LQKENI. Together with reference TRBV18 and TRBJ1-1, the CDR3 gives the full variable domain: NAGVMQNPRHLVRRRGQEARLRCSPMKGHSHVYWYRQLPEEGLKFMVYLQKENIIDESGMPKERFSAEFPKEGPSILRIQQVVRGDSAAYFCASSPLTGENTEAFFGQGTRLTVV.

The rearrangement links TRBV5-1 to TRBJ2-2; no clear D. This CDR3 contains 13 residues. Looked up from germline, CDR1 is SGHRS and CDR2 is YFSETQ. V lost 1 base and J lost 5, with 6 bases in between. The DNA of the CDR3 is TGCGCCAGCAGCTTGATGGGTACCGGGGAGCTGTTTTTT. This codes for CASSLMGTGELFF. The full variable domain, completed using reference TRBV5-1 and TRBJ2-2, is KAGVTQTPRYLIKTRGQQVTLSCSPISGHRSVSWYQQTPGQGLQFLFEYFSETQRNKGNFPGRFSGRQFSNSRSEMNVSTLELGDSALYLCASSLMGTGELFFGEGSRLTVL.

J is TRBJ1-1 and V is TRBV5-1; 10 nucleotides align to TRBD1. CDR1 SGHRS and CDR2 YFSETQ come from the germline V gene. The junction had 5 bases not matched to a gene; V was cut back by 4 bases and J by 2 bases. The CDR3 contains 15 residues. The DNA of the CDR3 is TGCGCCAGCAGCGGGGGACAGGGGCCCAACACTGAAGCTTTCTTT. This codes for CASSGGQGPNTEAFF.

The gene calls are TRBV14 and TRBJ2-1; no clear D gene. The CDR3 extends over 13 amino acids. The V end lost 3 bases, the J end lost 6 bases, and 9 bases lay between the germline ends. Looked up from germline, CDR1 is SGHDN and CDR2 is FVKESK. DNA for the CDR3: TGTGCCAGCAGCCAGACCCTACTCAATGAGCAGTTCTTC. This encodes CASSQTLLNEQFF.

CDR3 in amino acids: CASSEGQGFTGELFF. Written as DNA, the CDR3 is TGTGCCAGCAGTGAGGGACAGGGATTTACCGGGGAGCTGTTTTTT. This rearrangement joins TRBV6-1 to TRBJ2-2; TRBD1 matches at 9 bases. This CDR3 spans 15 amino acids. Germline loops: CDR1 MNHNS, CDR2 SASEGT. V shed 3 bases and J 5 bases; nucleotides not matched to a gene: 4.

In its sample, this clone is medium-sized. The rearrangement uses TRBV11-3 and TRBJ2-3; no definite D call. Germline V gives CDR1 SGHNT, CDR2 YENEEA. The CDR3 covers 13 residues. Trimming pared 5 bases from V and 3 bases from J, leaving 9 bases between. CDR3 region: CASSISATDTQYF. DNA for the CDR3: TGTGCCAGCAGCATCAGTGCAACAGATACGCAGTATTTT. Full variable domain (outside the CDR3, taken from reference TRBV11-3 and TRBJ2-3): EAGVVQSPRYKIIEKKQPVAFWCNPISGHNTLYWYLQNLGQGPELLIRYENEEAVDDSQLPKDRFSAERLKGVDSTLKIQPAELGDSAVYLCASSISATDTQYFGPGTRLTVL.

The chain is built from TRBV2 and TRBJ2-1; maybe TRBD1 (5 bases). Trimming removed 3 bases at V and 2 bases at J, with 11 bases between. The CDR3 covers 15 residues. CDR1 is SNHLY, CDR2 FYNNEI, per germline. CDR3 region: CASSERQLAYNEQFF. In DNA, the CDR3 is TGTGCCAGCAGTGAGAGACAGCTGGCCTACAATGAGCAGTTCTTC. Drawing the rest from reference TRBV2 and TRBJ2-1, the complete variable domain is EPEVTQTPSHQVTQMGQEVILRCVPISNHLYFYWYRQILGQKVEFLVSFYNNEISEKSEIFDDQFSVERPDGSNFTLKIRSTKLEDSAMYFCASSERQLAYNEQFFGPGTRLTVL.

The chain carries TRBV27 and TRBJ1-3, with D perhaps TRBD1 (5 bases). Germline lookup yields CDR1 MNHEY and CDR2 SMNVEV (reference sequence). There are 15 residues in the CDR3. V lost 6 bases and J lost 3, with 15 bases in between. CDR3 in amino acids: CASRSRDGSGNTIYF. The CDR3 nucleotides read TGTGCCAGCAGATCCCGGGACGGGAGTGGAAACACCATATATTTT.

Details on this clone: One end of the junction fails to match germline, which may point to a read error. The rearrangement links TRBV5-1 to TRBJ1-2; TRBD1 is a possible D gene (6 bases). The CDR3 has 14 amino acids. Per germline, CDR1 SGHRS and CDR2 YFSETQ. The chain's CDR3 is CASSSRVGGYGYTF. The CDR3 DNA follows: TGTGCCAGCAGCTCCAGGGTAGGGGGCTATGGCTACACCTTC.